This TCR beta chain is drawn from a study of shared clonotypes between healthy human individuals. CDR1 SGHAT and CDR2 FQNNGV come from the germline V gene. Losses at the gene ends were 2 bases for V and 5 bases for J; bases not matched to a gene: 10. CDR3 length: 16 amino acids. TCRdb's table, derived via immunoSEQ multiplex PCR, lists solely in-frame clones and lacks some. The table lists over a million clones, around 76% of them singletons. The material sequenced was memory CD4+ T cells sorted from blood. Described subset: CD45RA-negative fraction. This TCR came from a man aged 18 to 35 in good health. This chain links TRBV11-2 with TRBJ2-7; 9 bases fit TRBD1. The CDR3 nucleotides are TGTGCCAGCAGCTTAAACGGAAGGACAGGGGTCGACGAGCAGTACTTC. Translation: CASSLNGRTGVDEQYF.